A selection of T cell receptor beta chains follows, all from one sample in a study of radiotherapy plus CTLA-4 blockade in lung cancer. Method: immunoSEQ multiplex PCR; TCRdb's copy keeps in-frame clones and lacks some. The data contain roughly 70,000 clones, around 90% of them singletons. The sequences come from peripheral blood, collected from a patient treated with radiotherapy plus ipilimumab. These receptors all stem from a human donor with non-small cell lung cancer that progressed on radiotherapy plus ipilimumab. Each CDR3 is given with its conserved first and last residue. A D gene is named only where the DNA matches it firmly.

J gene | D gene | V gene | CDR3 DNA | CDR3 protein
TRBJ2-1 | - | TRBV7-9 | TGTGCCAGCAGCCCCCAGGGGCTTGAGCAGTTCTTC | CASSPQGLEQFF
TRBJ2-7 | TRBD2 | TRBV6-1 | TGTGCCAGCAGTGATCTAGCGGCCTTGAGAAACGAGCAGTACTTC | CASSDLAALRNEQYF
TRBJ2-5 | TRBD1 | TRBV6-6 | TGTGCCAGCACCCCTGGGACAGGGGGCTGGGAGACCCAGTACTTC | CASTPGTGGWETQYF
TRBJ2-7 | - | TRBV7-4 | TGTGCCAGCAGCTTAATGAGCGAGCAGTACTTC | CASSLMSEQYF
TRBJ2-1 | TRBD2 | TRBV7-6 | TGTGCCAGCAGCTTACTAGCGGGAGGGCCTTACAATGAGCAGTTCTTC | CASSLLAGGPYNEQFF
TRBJ2-1 | - | TRBV18 | TGTGCCAGCTCACCCCTCGCAGCAGGGATGGATGAGCAGTTCTTC | CASSPLAAGMDEQFF
TRBJ2-6 | - | TRBV15 | TGTGCCACGACTCAGGGGACTGGGGCCAACGTCCTGACTTTC | CATTQGTGANVLTF
TRBJ2-7 | - | TRBV5-4 | TGTGCCAGCAGCAGAGGAGGGGGGTCCCAATCCTACGAGCAGTACTTC | CASSRGGGSQSYEQYF
TRBJ1-1 | - | TRBV28 | TGTGCCAGTGAGGGGAAGGCGAACACTGAAGCTTTCTTT | CASEGKANTEAFF
TRBJ2-3 | TRBD2 | TRBV5-4 | TGTGCCACCAAATCTCGGGGGGTCGATACGCAGTATTTT | CATKSRGVDTQYF